The rows below give T cell receptor beta chains drawn from one sample of a study of control samples from healthy donors and cancer patients. Sequenced by immunoSEQ multiplex PCR; TCRdb stores in-frame clones only, minus some. The table records about 190,000 clones, about 93% of them present only once. Sequencing was performed on blood. The source of these receptors is a man between 18 and 29 years old in good health. The CDR3 runs from the conserved cysteine through the conserved F or W. The size entry is marked missing in some rows and otherwise reads once, few, many or a size class.

TRBJ2-5 15 TRBV7-9 . CASRPEAAGMETQYF
TRBJ2-3 16 TRBV15 . CATSRDKGYFTDTQYF
TRBJ2-1 19 TRBV7-8 once CASSPKGTSGGSTYNEQFF
TRBJ1-1 15 TRBV3-1/TRBV3-2 . CASSGSDRGNTEAFF
TRBJ2-5 14 TRBV2 . CASSGRWGLETQYF
TRBJ1-2 17 TRBV24-1 once CATSDQQFGQGARRYTF
TRBJ2-7 12 TRBV6-5 . CAVRGNSYEQYF
TRBJ2-7 14 TRBV29-1 . CSVEEHEGAYEQYF
TRBJ1-2 13 TRBV12-3/TRBV12-4 . CASRLDGSYGYTF
TRBJ2-2 13 TRBV24-1 . CATSDRNTGELFF
TRBJ2-5 14 TRBV7-6 . CASSLGSRDETQYF
TRBJ1-2 17 TRBV21-1 once CASSKGNFRGEYYGYTF
TRBJ2-1 11 TRBV7-2 few CASSFHNEQFF
TRBJ1-1 13 TRBV7-3 . CASSSKGQSRAFF
TRBJ2-3 12 TRBV29-1 once CSVSRGTDTQYF
TRBJ1-1 13 TRBV18 few CASSPPGSTEAFF
TRBJ1-5 14 TRBV2 . CASNQGGSNQPQHF
TRBJ2-2 14 TRBV5-4 . CASSSGQGTGELFF
TRBJ2-3 13 TRBV5-4 . CASSSSPTDTQYF
TRBJ1-2 14 TRBV6-5 . CASRRVLGLYGYTF
TRBJ2-5 15 TRBV2 . CASSVTAQVGETQYF
TRBJ1-1 13 TRBV2 . CASSLTGGTEAFF
TRBJ1-2 14 TRBV5-4 . CASTAHTREGGYTF
TRBJ2-2 16 TRBV4-1 few CASSQWSGANTGELFF
TRBJ1-5 14 TRBV6-1 . CASSETWGEQPQHF
TRBJ2-1 18 TRBV29-1 . CSVAGLAGGEGPYNEQFF
TRBJ2-2 13 TRBV24-1 . CATSEEITGELFF
TRBJ2-5 16 TRBV7-3 . CASSLIGRGPEETQYF
TRBJ2-7 14 TRBV5-1 . CASQDQASSYEQYF
TRBJ2-3 12 TRBV5-1 . CASSTTSDTQYF
TRBJ1-1 15 TRBV4-1 . CASSQGPHQNTEAFF
TRBJ1-6 14 TRBV19 . CASSLTGGDSPLHF
TRBJ1-1 15 TRBV6-5 . CASSYSNRGLTEAFF
TRBJ1-2 14 TRBV20-1 . CSASSLGGDYGYTF
TRBJ1-1 16 TRBV3-1/TRBV3-2 . CASSLLGQTMNTEAFF
TRBJ2-7 14 TRBV6-5 . CASSPHGRPYEQYF
TRBJ1-4 15 TRBV2 . CASRTGTVDNEKLFF
TRBJ2-1 14 TRBV2 . CASSVDRVGGEQFF
TRBJ2-1 16 TRBV27 . CASSSSSGGPYNEQFF
TRBJ2-1 13 TRBV7-3 . CASSPRTGDEQFF
TRBJ2-5 13 TRBV6-1 once CASSEAVGETQYF
TRBJ1-1 13 TRBV27 . CASSSRPNTEAFF
TRBJ2-7 14 TRBV9 . CASSPGTGAYEQYF
TRBJ1-6 14 TRBV30 . CAWRKAALYSPLHF
TRBJ1-2 16 TRBV5-1 once CASSSARQGADYGYTF
TRBJ1-2 15 TRBV28 . CASSFRDSYNYGYTF
TRBJ1-6 12 TRBV19 . CASRDSNSPLHF
TRBJ2-7 16 TRBV13 . CASSSQRGVDSYEQYF
TRBJ1-1 14 TRBV28 . CASRDPGALTEAFF
TRBJ2-7 15 TRBV4-1 . CASSQDDGRDYEQYF
TRBJ1-5 13 TRBV19 once CAATGGLDQPQHF